The clone carrying this TCR beta chain was seen repeatedly, ten times or more. What it binds is unknown. This sample is drawn from a study of human T cells and chemical hapten exposure. Study-wide context: There were per-sample TCR yield variations, arising mainly from small pooled library volume differences. Overall study findings and caveats: Higher patch test scores went with higher counts of PT1 expanded TCRs.

Described time point: patch test 1, 2 weeks after DPC sensitization. Treatment denoted: therapeutic diphenylcyclopropenone sensitization with weekly scalp DPC. MiXCR, applied by TCRdb to the RACE reads, yields one record per CDR3 protein. The sample has around 50,000 distinct CDR3 sequences, less than 9.5% seen once. The starting material was whole blood, obtained in connection with sensitization to the hapten diphenylcyclopropenone (DPC). The sequence was collected from a woman aged 45-60 years with alopecia areata. Some clones in this sample may be carry-over from other donors' samples.

CDR3 nucleotide sequence: TGCAGCGTTGAACGGACTAGCGGGGAAGGCGGGGAGCTGTTTTTT. Amino acid sequence: CSVERTSGEGGELFF. The rearrangement joins TRBV29-1 to TRBJ2-2; 12 bases match TRBD2. The germline CDR1 and CDR2 sequences are SQVTM and ANQGSEA. Unmatched junction bases numbered 5, after V lost 2 bases and J lost 7 bases. CDR3 length equals 15 residues.